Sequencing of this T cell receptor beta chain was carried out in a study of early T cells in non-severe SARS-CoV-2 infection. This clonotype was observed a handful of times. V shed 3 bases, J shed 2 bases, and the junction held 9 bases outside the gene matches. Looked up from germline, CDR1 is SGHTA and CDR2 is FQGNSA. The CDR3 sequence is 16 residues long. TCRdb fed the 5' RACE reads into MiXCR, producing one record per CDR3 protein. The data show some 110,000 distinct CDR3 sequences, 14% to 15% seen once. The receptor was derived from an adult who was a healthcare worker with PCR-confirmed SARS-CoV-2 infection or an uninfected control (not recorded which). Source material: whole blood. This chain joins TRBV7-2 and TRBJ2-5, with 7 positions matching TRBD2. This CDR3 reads CASSFVIPAGQETQYF. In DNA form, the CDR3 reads TGTGCCAGCAGCTTCGTGATTCCAGCGGGACAAGAGACCCAGTACTTC.